What follows is one TCR beta chain and its context. Its target is not known. This entry belongs to a study of cytomegalovirus exposure and HLA in healthy donors. The study ran its PCR with 60 Vbeta and 13 Jbeta primers. Repertoires were generated with immunoSEQ multiplex PCR, while TCRdb's copy carries only in-frame clones and drops some. The sample holds about 67,000 clones, approximately 67% seen once. Whole-study findings and limits: In a later analysis, TCR beta V- and J-gene trimming showed a link to a missense DCLRE1C variant. There were reportedly fewer N-insertions in an Asian-associated ancestry cluster than the roughly 670-donor mean, in a later analysis.

Trimming at V came to 1 base and at J to 4 bases, leaving 5 bases not matched to a gene. Looked up from germline, CDR1 is SGDLS and CDR2 is YYNGEE. The CDR3 is 15 amino acids. The source of this sequence is a woman in her 30s in good health and CMV-seronegative. This sequence joins TRBV9 and TRBJ2-1; 7 bases are a match to TRBD1. The sequenced sample was PBMCs. The DNA of the CDR3 is TGTGCCAGCAGCGTACTGGGACAGTTATACAATGAGCAGTTCTTC. Translated: CASSVLGQLYNEQFF.